This record concerns one T cell receptor (beta chain) sequence. The target antigen is unknown. This CDR3 has 16 residues. V trimming: 5 bases; J trimming: 7 bases; junction bases outside the gene matches: 13. Germline V lookup: CDR1 SGHTA, CDR2 FQGNSA. Reverse transcription of all isolated RNA meant that expressed TCRB transcripts were sequenced. Here immunoSEQ multiplex PCR was the method, and the copy in TCRdb shows in-frame clones only, minus some. This table has 600,000 to 700,000 clones, around 12% appearing once. This specimen belongs to a study of beta chain features in type 1 diabetes. Study results and caveats: The analysis here could not establish whether HLA type shapes TCRB rearrangement. In comparison with healthy donors, patients had naive, central memory and Treg TCRB repertoires that appeared more similar. Shortening of TCRB CDR3s, moderate but significant, appeared in all four CD4+ subsets of Type 1 diabetes patients. When VDJ junctions were examined, type 1 diabetes patients showed fewer insertions and more deletions.

The clonotype was recovered from a man younger than 45 with type 1 diabetes. The material sequenced was naive CD4+ T cells from blood. The chain combines TRBV7-2 with TRBJ2-1, with 8 nucleotides matching TRBD2. In DNA, the CDR3 is TGTGCCAGCAGCCCCTCAATGCGGGGGGAGGGTAATGAGCAGTTCTTC. This sequence encodes CASSPSMRGEGNEQFF.